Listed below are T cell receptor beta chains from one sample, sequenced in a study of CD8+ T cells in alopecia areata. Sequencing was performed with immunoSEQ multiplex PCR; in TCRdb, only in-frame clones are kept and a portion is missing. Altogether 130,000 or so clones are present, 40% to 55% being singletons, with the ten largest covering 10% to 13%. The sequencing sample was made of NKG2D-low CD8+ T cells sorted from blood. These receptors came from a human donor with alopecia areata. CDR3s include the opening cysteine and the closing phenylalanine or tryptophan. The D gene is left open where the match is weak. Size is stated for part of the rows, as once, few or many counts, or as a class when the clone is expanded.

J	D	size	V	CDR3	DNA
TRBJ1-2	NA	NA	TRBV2	CASGGSVNYGYTF	TGTGCCAGTGGTGGCAGTGTTAACTATGGCTACACCTTC
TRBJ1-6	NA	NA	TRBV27	CASSFESNSPLHF	TGTGCCAGCAGTTTCGAATCCAATTCACCCCTCCACTTT
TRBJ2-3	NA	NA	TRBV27	CASSSPRDTQYF	TGTGCCAGCAGTAGCCCAAGAGATACGCAGTATTTT
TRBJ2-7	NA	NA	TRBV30	CAWSVGWDTTYEQYF	TGTGCCTGGAGTGTAGGGTGGGACACCACCTACGAGCAGTACTTC
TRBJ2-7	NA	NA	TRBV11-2	CASSYSGLYEQYF	TGTGCCAGCAGCTACTCAGGCCTCTACGAGCAGTACTTC
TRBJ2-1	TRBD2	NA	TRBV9	CASSPGAGGNEQFF	TGTGCCAGCAGCCCAGGTGCGGGAGGCAATGAGCAGTTCTTC
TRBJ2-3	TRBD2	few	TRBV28	CASSPTSGSTDTQYF	TGTGCCAGCAGTCCGACTAGCGGTAGCACAGATACGCAGTATTTT
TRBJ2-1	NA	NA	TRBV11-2	CASSPYDPNEQFF	TGTGCCAGCAGCCCCTATGACCCTAATGAGCAGTTCTTC
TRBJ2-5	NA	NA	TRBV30	CAWSYLGENQETQYF	TGTGCCTGGAGTTATCTAGGGGAAAACCAAGAGACCCAGTACTTC
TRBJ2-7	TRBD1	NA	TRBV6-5	CASSDDREFNEQYF	TGTGCCAGCAGTGACGACAGGGAGTTCAACGAGCAGTACTTC
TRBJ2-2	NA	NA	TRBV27	CASNSAAQNGELFF	TGTGCCAGCAATTCTGCTGCCCAAAACGGGGAGCTGTTTTTT
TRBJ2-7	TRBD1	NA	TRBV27	CASRVIGGNYEQYF	TGTGCCAGCAGAGTCATAGGGGGCAACTACGAGCAGTACTTC
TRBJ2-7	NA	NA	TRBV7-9	CASRQDSHEQYF	TGTGCCAGCAGACAGGACTCCCACGAGCAGTACTTC
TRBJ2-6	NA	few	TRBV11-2	CASLTPGANVLTF	TGTGCCAGCTTAACGCCCGGGGCCAACGTCCTGACTTTC
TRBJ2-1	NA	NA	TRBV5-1	CASSADSGNEQFF	TGCGCCAGCAGCGCGGACAGCGGCAATGAGCAGTTCTTC